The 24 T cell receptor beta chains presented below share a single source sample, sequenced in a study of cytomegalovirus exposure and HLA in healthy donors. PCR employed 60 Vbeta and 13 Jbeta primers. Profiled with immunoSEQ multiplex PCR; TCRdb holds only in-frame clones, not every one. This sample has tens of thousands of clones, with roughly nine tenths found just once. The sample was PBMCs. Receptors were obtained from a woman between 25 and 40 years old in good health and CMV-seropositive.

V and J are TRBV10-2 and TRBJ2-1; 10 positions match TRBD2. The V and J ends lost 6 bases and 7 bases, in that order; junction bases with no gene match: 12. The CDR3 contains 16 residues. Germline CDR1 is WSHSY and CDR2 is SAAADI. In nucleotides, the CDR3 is TGCGCCAGCAGGTCTAGCGGGAGAAATTTAGGAAATGAGCAGTTCTTC. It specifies CASRSSGRNLGNEQFF.

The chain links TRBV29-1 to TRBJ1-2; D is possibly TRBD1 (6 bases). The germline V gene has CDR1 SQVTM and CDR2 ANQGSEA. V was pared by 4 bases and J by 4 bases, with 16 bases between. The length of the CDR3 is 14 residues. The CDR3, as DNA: TGCAGCGTTGGGCAGGGGCGTATCGCCTATGGCTACACCTTC. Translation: CSVGQGRIAYGYTF.

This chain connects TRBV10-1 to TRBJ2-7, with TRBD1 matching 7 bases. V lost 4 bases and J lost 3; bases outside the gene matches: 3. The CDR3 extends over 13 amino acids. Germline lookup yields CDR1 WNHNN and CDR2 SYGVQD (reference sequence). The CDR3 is CASSGAGGYEQYF. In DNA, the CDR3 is TGCGCCAGCAGTGGGGCAGGGGGCTACGAGCAGTACTTC.

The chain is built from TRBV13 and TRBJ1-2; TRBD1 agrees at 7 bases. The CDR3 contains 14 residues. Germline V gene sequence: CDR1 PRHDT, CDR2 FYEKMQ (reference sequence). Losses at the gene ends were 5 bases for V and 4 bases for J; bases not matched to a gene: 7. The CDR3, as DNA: TGTGCCAGCAGCCAGGGACAGAAAGTCTATGGCTACACCTTC. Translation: CASSQGQKVYGYTF.

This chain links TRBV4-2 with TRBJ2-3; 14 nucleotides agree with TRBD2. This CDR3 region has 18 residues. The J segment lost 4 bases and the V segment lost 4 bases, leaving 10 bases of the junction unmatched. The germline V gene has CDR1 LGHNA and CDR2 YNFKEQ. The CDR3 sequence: CASSPGSGLAGGADTQYF. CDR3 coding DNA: TGTGCCAGCAGCCCAGGATCCGGACTAGCGGGAGGAGCAGATACGCAGTATTTT.

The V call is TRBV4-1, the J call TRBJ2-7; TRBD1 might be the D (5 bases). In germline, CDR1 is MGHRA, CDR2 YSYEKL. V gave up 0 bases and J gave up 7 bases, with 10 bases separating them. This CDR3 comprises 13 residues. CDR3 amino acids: CASSQEGRWEQYF. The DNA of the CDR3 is TGCGCCAGCAGCCAAGAGGGGCGGTGGGAGCAGTACTTC.

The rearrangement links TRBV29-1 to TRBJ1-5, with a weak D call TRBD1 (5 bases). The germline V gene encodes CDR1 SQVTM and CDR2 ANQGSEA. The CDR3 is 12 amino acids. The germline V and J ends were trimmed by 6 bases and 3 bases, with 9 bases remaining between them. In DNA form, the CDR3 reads TGCAGCGTCCGGGACTCCAATCAGCCCCAGCATTTT. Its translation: CSVRDSNQPQHF. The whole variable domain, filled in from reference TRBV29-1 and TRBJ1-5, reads SAVISQKPSRDICQRGTSLTIQCQVDSQVTMMFWYRQQPGQSLTLIATANQGSEATYESGFVIDKFPISRPNLTFSTLTVSNMSPEDSSIYLCSVRDSNQPQHFGDGTRLSIL.

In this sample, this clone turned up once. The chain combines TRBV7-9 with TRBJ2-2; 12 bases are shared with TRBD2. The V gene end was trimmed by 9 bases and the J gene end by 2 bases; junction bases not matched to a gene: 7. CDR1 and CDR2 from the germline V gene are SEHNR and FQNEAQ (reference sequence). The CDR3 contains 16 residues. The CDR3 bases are TGTGCCAGGGGACCGACTAGCGGGAGAAACACCGGGGAGCTGTTTTTT. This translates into CARGPTSGRNTGELFF.

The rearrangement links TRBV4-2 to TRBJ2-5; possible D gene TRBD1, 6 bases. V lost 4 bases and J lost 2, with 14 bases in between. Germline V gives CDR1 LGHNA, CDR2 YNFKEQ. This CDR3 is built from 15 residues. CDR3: CASSPGGGPQETQYF. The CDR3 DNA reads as TGTGCCAGCAGCCCGGGTGGGGGCCCGCAAGAGACCCAGTACTTC.

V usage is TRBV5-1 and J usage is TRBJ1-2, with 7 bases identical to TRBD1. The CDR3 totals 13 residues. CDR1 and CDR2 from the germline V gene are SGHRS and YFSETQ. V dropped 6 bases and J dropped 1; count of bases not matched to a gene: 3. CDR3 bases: TGCGCCAGCAAGGGGGCCCTTAACTATGGCTACACCTTC. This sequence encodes CASKGALNYGYTF.

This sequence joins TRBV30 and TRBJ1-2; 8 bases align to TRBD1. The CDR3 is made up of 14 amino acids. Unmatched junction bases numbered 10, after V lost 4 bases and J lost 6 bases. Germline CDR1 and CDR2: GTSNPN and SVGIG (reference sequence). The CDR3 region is CAWTTGADLHGYTF. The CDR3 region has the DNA TGTGCCTGGACGACAGGGGCTGATCTACATGGCTACACCTTC.

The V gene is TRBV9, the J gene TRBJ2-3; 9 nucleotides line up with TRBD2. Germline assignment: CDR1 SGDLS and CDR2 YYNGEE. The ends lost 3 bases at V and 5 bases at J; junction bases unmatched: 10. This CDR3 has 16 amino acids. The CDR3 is CASSAYSGRGEDTQYF. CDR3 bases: TGTGCCAGCAGCGCCTATAGCGGGAGAGGGGAAGATACGCAGTATTTT.

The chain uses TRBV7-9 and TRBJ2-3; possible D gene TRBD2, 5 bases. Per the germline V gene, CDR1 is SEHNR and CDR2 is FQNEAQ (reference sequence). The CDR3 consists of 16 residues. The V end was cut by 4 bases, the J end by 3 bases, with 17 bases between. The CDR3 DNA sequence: TGTGCCAGCAGCTCCCCTAGGGAGTTCGGGACAGATACGCAGTATTTT. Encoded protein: CASSSPREFGTDTQYF.

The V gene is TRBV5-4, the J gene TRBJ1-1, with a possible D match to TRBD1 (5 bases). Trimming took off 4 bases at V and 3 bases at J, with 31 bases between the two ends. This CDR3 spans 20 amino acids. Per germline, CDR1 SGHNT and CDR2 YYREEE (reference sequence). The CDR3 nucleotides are TGTGCCAGCAGCCTGGGGGAGGGGAGGGCGACCTTTGGCCGTTACACTGAAGCTTTCTTT. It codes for CASSLGEGRATFGRYTEAFF.

The DNA of the CDR3 is TGTGCCAGCTCACCGGACAGGTGGTTTCAGTACTTC. As protein: CASSPDRWFQYF. The chain employs TRBV18 and TRBJ2-4; 7 nucleotides agree with TRBD1. The CDR3 has 12 amino acids. J gave up 11 bases and V 3 bases, and 4 bases lay outside the gene matches. Germline values: CDR1 KGHSH, CDR2 LQKENI. Full variable domain (rest looked up from reference TRBV18 and TRBJ2-4): NAGVMQNPRHLVRRRGQEARLRCSPMKGHSHVYWYRQLPEEGLKFMVYLQKENIIDESGMPKERFSAEFPKEGPSILRIQQVVRGDSAAYFCASSPDRWFQYFGAGTRLSVL.

CDR3 residues: CASSLQGNSYEQYF. For the CDR3, the DNA is TGTGCCAGCAGTTTACAGGGCAATTCCTACGAGCAGTACTTC. This chain links TRBV27 with TRBJ2-7, with D possibly matching TRBD1 (5 bases). V lost 2 bases and J 1 base, leaving 9 bases between the germline ends. The length of the CDR3 is 14 residues. Germline-derived CDR1 and CDR2 are MNHEY and SMNVEV (reference sequence).

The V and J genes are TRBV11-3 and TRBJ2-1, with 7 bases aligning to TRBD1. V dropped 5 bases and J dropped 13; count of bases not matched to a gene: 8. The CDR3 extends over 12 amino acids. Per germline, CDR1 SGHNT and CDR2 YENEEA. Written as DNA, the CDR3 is TGTGCCAGCAGCCGGGACAGAGCCCGACAGTTCTTC. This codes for CASSRDRARQFF.

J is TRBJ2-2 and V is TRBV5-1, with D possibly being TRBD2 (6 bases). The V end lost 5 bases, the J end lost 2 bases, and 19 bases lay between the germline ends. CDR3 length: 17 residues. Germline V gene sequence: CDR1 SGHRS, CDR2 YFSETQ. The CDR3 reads CASRGRAGTDNTGELFF. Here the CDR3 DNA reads TGCGCCAGCAGGGGGCGAGCCGGGACTGACAACACCGGGGAGCTGTTTTTT.

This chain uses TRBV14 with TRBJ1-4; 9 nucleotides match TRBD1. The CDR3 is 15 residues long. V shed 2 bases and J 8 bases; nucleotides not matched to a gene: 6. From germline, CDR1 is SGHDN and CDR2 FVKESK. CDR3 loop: CASSQMGQGQEKLFF. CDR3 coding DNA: TGTGCCAGCAGCCAAATGGGACAGGGCCAAGAAAAACTGTTTTTT.

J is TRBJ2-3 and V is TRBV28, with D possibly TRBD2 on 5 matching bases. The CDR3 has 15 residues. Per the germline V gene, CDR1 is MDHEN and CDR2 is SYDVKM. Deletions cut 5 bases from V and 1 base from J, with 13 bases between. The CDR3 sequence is CASSPRTGGTDTQYF. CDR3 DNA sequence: TGTGCCAGCAGTCCAAGGACTGGGGGCACAGATACGCAGTATTTT.

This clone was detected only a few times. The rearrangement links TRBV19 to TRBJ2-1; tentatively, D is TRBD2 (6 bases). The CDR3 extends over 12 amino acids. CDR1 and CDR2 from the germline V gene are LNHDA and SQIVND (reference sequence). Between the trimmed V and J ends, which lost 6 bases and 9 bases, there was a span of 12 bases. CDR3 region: CASSGRRSEQFF. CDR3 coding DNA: TGTGCCAGTAGCGGGAGAAGAAGTGAGCAGTTCTTC.

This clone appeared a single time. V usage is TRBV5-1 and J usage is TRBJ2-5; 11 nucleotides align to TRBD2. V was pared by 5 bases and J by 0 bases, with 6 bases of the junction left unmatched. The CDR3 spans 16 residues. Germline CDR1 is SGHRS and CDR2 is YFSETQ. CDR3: CASRPPSGRYQETQYF. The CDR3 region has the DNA TGCGCCAGCAGGCCCCCTAGCGGGAGGTACCAAGAGACCCAGTACTTC.

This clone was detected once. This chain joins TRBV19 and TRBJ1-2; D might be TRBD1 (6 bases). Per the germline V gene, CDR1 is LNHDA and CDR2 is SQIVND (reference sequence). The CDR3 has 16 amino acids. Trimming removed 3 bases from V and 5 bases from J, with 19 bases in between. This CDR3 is CASSILDQDRTYGYTF. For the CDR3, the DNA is TGTGCCAGTAGTATTCTTGATCAGGACAGAACGTATGGCTACACCTTC.

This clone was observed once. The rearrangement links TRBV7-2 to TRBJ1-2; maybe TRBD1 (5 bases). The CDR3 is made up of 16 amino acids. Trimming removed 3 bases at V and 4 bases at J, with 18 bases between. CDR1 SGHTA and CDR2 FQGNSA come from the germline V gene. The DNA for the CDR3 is TGTGCCAGCAGCTTTACGAGGACGAGTGGGGCCTATGGCTACACCTTC. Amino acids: CASSFTRTSGAYGYTF.